This T cell receptor beta chain was documented in a study of regulatory T cells in long-lasting Graves disease. This clonotype was detected a few times. Sample time point: newly diagnosed GD, antithyroid drugs for less than 3 months. The authors made the TCR library using RNA they extracted from PBMCs. Trimming cost V 2 bases and J 4 bases, with 20 bases left between them. The germline V gene encodes CDR1 GTSNPN and CDR2 SVGIG (reference sequence). This CDR3 is built from 17 residues. Libraries of TCR beta came from iRepertoire HTBI primers plus Arm-PCR of CDR3 regions. TCRdb itself ran the multiplex PCR reads through MiXCR, one entry per CDR3 protein. This table has more than 350,000 distinct CDR3 sequences, around 14% appearing once. Another study also made use of these data, one on T cells in Graves' hyperthyroidism and ophthalmopathy.

The V and J genes are TRBV30 and TRBJ2-2, with D perhaps TRBD2 (6 bases). The material sequenced was peripheral blood mononuclear cells (PBMCs), taken at new diagnosis, from a patient treated with antithyroid drugs. This clonotype was obtained from a woman under 40 with Graves disease. CDR3 nucleotides: TGTGCCTGGAGTCCAGGATTGACACGGCGGGGCACCGGGGAGCTGTTTTTT. It encodes CAWSPGLTRRGTGELFF.